Given below is one T cell receptor beta chain in context. No cognate antigen has been identified for it. The record has no base qualities; no much larger clone is one base away. Library preparation was by the immunoSEQ multiplex PCR assay. In the source study's methods: A statistical classification framework was developed to diagnose cytomegalovirus status using the catalog of TCR beta chain sequences. TCRdb re-hosts the immuneACCESS table, in-frame sequences only. Its copies lack some clones; in the studies checked, an unresolved V gene accounts for under half of them, and the cause for the rest is not known. V and J calls and clone size are as listed in that table; D and trimming were resolved from the DNA. The sample table lists fewer than 150,000 clones, 70% to 90% of them with a count of one. The ten largest clones capture approximately 7.5% of the sample. The sample originates from a study of cytomegalovirus exposure and HLA in healthy donors (TCRdb year 2017). Turning to the overall study: According to a later analysis, the 120 or so validation repertoires were produced on the same platform as the 700 or so repertoires of the first cohort. The study was designed to test whether signatures of past pathogen exposure could be identified by cataloging public T cell receptors. A separate validation cohort of roughly 130 different subjects was used in addition to the 666-subject first cohort. To predict cytomegalovirus infection status, the study brought together high-throughput TCR immunosequencing, statistical association of individual TCRs with disease status, and machine learning.

V and J are truncated by 6 bases and 7 bases respectively, leaving an intervening sequence of 18 bases. CDR1 MDHEN and CDR2 SYDVKM are derived from the germline V gene. From its cysteine to its phenylalanine, the CDR3 spans 14 amino acids. The only DNA kept is the CDR3, 42 bases in frame from the first base. The investigation overall reported the following: The study listed 150 to 200 TCR beta chains as associated with cytomegalovirus. A few of the identified cytomegalovirus-associated TCR beta chains were confirmed in vitro to be specific for cytomegalovirus antigens. Subsequent analysis determined that TCRs grouped into clusters in the first cohort also showed a tendency toward co-occurrence across the 120 or so validation repertoires, and approximately 94% of cluster scores exceeded 0. Most TCR sequences were seen in very few donors, while some public TCRs were found in many individuals. The authors suggested that the approach could potentially be generalized to other disease states and immunological phenotypes. All 120 or so repertoires were used to score co-occurrence in the validation cohort in a later analysis, because that analysis had no HLA typing for the cohort. The classifier was reported to diagnose cytomegalovirus status with high specificity and sensitivity in both the original and validation cohorts.

The donors belonged to the validation cohort of over a hundred subjects, which was separate from the approximately 700-subject first cohort. This sequence was found in a woman younger than 35 in good health and CMV-seropositive. Sequenced: PBMCs. Here the chain combines TRBV28 and TRBJ1-2, with TRBD1 perhaps the D gene, on 5 matching bases. The CDR3 reads CASRSRAPWVGYTF. The DNA sequence reads TGTGCCAGCAGAAGCAGGGCGCCCTGGGTTGGCTACACCTTC.